This T cell receptor (beta chain) was found in a study of blood T cell repertoires in COVID-19. Study summary: T cells, B-cell-depleted T cells, or PBMCs provided the cDNA or gDNA that served as material.

Trimming left V 6 bases short and J 6 bases short, with 11 bases between. The length of the CDR3 is 13 residues. Germline V gives CDR1 SNHLY, CDR2 FYNNEI. Sequenced by immunoSEQ multiplex PCR; TCRdb stores in-frame clones only, minus some. This table holds about 90,000 clones, over 80% found once. Input material: peripheral blood. The V and J genes are TRBV2 and TRBJ2-2, with D possibly TRBD2 on 6 matching bases. The origin of this receptor is a human donor with active COVID-19. The donor label of this sample is uncertain. DNA for the CDR3: TGTGCCAGCAGCTGGACTAAACCCGGGGAGCTGTTTTTT. Translated, it gives CASSWTKPGELFF.